The rows below give T cell receptor beta chains drawn from one sample of a study of blood T cell repertoires in COVID-19. Only in-frame clones appear in the TCRdb table, and some are missing; sequencing was by immunoSEQ multiplex PCR. The table records 250,000 to 300,000 clones, around 86% of them present only once. Sequenced input: PBMCs or T cells enriched from blood (not recorded which). All receptors come from a man aged 18 to 29 who had recovered from COVID-19. CDR3s leave out the opening cysteine and the closing phenylalanine or tryptophan. The D gene is left open where the match is weak.

d_call	cdr3_length	v_call	j_call	cdr3_aa
TRBD1	11	TRBV30	TRBJ1-5	AWSTGYEQPQH
-	11	TRBV28	TRBJ2-1	ASIAGQSDEQF
TRBD1	11	TRBV5-6	TRBJ1-4	ASSLRQGEKLF
-	14	TRBV4-1	TRBJ1-2	ASSQEGYAGVDGYT
TRBD1	13	TRBV7-9	TRBJ1-3	ASTLSGGGGNTIY
-	13	TRBV28	TRBJ2-5	ASSLPPAYQETQY
TRBD2	15	TRBV6-2/TRBV6-3	TRBJ2-1	ASSYSSSGASYNEQF
-	13	TRBV28	TRBJ1-1	ASRPPGDMNTEAF
TRBD1	14	TRBV3-1/TRBV3-2	TRBJ1-6	ASSQAQGSRNSPLH
-	12	TRBV28	TRBJ2-5	ASSFQGLAETQY
-	13	TRBV7-8	TRBJ1-5	ASSFPPYSNQPQH
TRBD1	13	TRBV3-1/TRBV3-2	TRBJ1-4	ASSYRGSGNEKLF
TRBD2	11	TRBV28	TRBJ2-7	ASSSPQRGEQY
TRBD1	12	TRBV9	TRBJ2-7	ASSSGQGASEQY
-	10	TRBV19	TRBJ1-2	ASSVRAYGYT
-	13	TRBV5-5	TRBJ2-6	ASSLAGSGANVLT
-	13	TRBV6-5	TRBJ2-6	ASSSWTRRSNVLT
-	11	TRBV27	TRBJ1-5	ASSLGGPQPQH
-	13	TRBV27	TRBJ2-1	ASSPLESSYNEQF
TRBD2	14	TRBV9	TRBJ2-2	ASSVTSGWNTGELF
TRBD1	15	TRBV11-2	TRBJ1-6	ASSLSKPGDRYSPLH
-	9	TRBV28	TRBJ1-2	ASSLERGYT
-	12	TRBV6-1	TRBJ2-7	ASSEAGEADEQY
-	10	TRBV28	TRBJ1-2	ASSTRNYGYT
TRBD1	13	TRBV6-5	TRBJ1-4	ASSYLGQGNEKLF
-	15	TRBV21-1	TRBJ2-7	ASSKVRTSGPSYEQY
-	14	TRBV10-1	TRBJ2-7	ASSESVGTSSYEQY
-	14	TRBV6-1	TRBJ1-3	ASSEMGTYSGNTIY
-	9	TRBV7-9	TRBJ2-1	ASSFMREQF
-	12	TRBV5-1	TRBJ2-5	ASSPTGSYETQY
TRBD2	12	TRBV2	TRBJ2-3	ASKAGVSTDTQY
-	13	TRBV4-2	TRBJ2-2	ASSHTGGGTGELF
TRBD1	12	TRBV3-1/TRBV3-2	TRBJ1-2	ASSKPGQGVAYT
TRBD1	12	TRBV29-1	TRBJ1-3	SVKGQLSGNTIY
TRBD1	13	TRBV27	TRBJ2-7	ASRSRRTGGYEQY
-	15	TRBV2	TRBJ2-7	ASSEATFLASPYEQY
TRBD1	14	TRBV5-5	TRBJ2-7	ASSITGTGFSYEQY
-	11	TRBV2	TRBJ2-7	ASRAGQLYEQY
-	12	TRBV20-1	TRBJ1-2	SASATGTNYGYT
TRBD1	12	TRBV5-5	TRBJ2-5	ASMFRGPGETQY
TRBD1	14	TRBV28	TRBJ2-5	ASSLAGTGMGETQY
TRBD2	17	TRBV7-9	TRBJ2-1	ASSLIMGKGLEVYNEQF
-	11	TRBV7-2	TRBJ2-7	ASSLNGGYEQY
-	9	TRBV6-5	TRBJ1-1	ASRSYTEAF
TRBD2	14	TRBV4-2	TRBJ2-3	ASSRVSGSGADTQY
-	11	TRBV19	TRBJ1-2	ASSTTRTHGYT
TRBD1	12	TRBV18	TRBJ2-5	ASSPTGSQETQY
-	13	TRBV5-4	TRBJ2-7	ASSLDGDNSYEQY
-	10	TRBV29-1	TRBJ2-3	SVEDQTGRQY
-	10	TRBV19	TRBJ1-5	ATRTGNQPQH
TRBD1	14	TRBV6-5	TRBJ1-1	ASSYSGTGLNTEAF
TRBD2	12	TRBV7-2	TRBJ2-7	ASSLAGGADEQY
TRBD1	12	TRBV6-8	TRBJ1-1	ANRPGTGDTEAF
-	11	TRBV28	TRBJ1-4	ASREALNEKLF